This is a list of T cell receptor beta chains from one sample in a study of cytotoxic CD8 clonotypes in ibrutinib-treated CLL. Libraries were prepared by immunoSEQ multiplex PCR; TCRdb keeps only in-frame clonotypes and omits some of them. This sample yields more than 200,000 clones, of which roughly 79% are seen a single time; 11% belongs to the top ten. The input for sequencing was PBMCs, taken after 12 months of ibrutinib treatment. The receptor set was obtained from a human donor with chronic lymphocytic leukemia. Both conserved end residues are part of each CDR3. A D gene is named only where the DNA matches it firmly. Clone size is not always given. Where it is, it says once, few, many or a class for expanded clones.

V gene: TRBV19; D gene: TRBD1; J gene: TRBJ2-5; clone size: NA; CDR3 protein: CASSISRGQGQETQYF; CDR3 DNA: TGTGCCAGTAGTATCTCTAGGGGACAGGGGCAAGAGACCCAGTACTTC
V gene: TRBV18; D gene: NA; J gene: TRBJ2-7; clone size: NA; CDR3 protein: CASASGPGSYEQYF; CDR3 DNA: TGTGCCAGCGCCTCGGGACCGGGCTCCTACGAGCAGTACTTC
V gene: TRBV28; D gene: NA; J gene: TRBJ2-4; clone size: NA; CDR3 protein: CAITKGGIDIQYF; CDR3 DNA: TGTGCCATTACAAAGGGCGGGATAGACATTCAGTACTTC
V gene: TRBV28; D gene: TRBD2; J gene: TRBJ2-2; clone size: NA; CDR3 protein: CASRGGRAGELFF; CDR3 DNA: TGTGCCAGCCGGGGCGGGAGGGCCGGGGAGCTGTTTTTT
V gene: TRBV2; D gene: TRBD1; J gene: TRBJ2-1; clone size: NA; CDR3 protein: CASSADRGLGNEQFF; CDR3 DNA: TGTGCCAGCAGCGCCGACAGGGGATTAGGCAATGAGCAGTTCTTC
V gene: TRBV4-1; D gene: TRBD2; J gene: TRBJ2-7; clone size: NA; CDR3 protein: CASSHPAGDWYEQYF; CDR3 DNA: TGCGCCAGCAGCCACCCAGCGGGAGATTGGTACGAGCAGTACTTC
V gene: TRBV28; D gene: TRBD2; J gene: TRBJ2-7; clone size: NA; CDR3 protein: CASSQGLAGVWEQYF; CDR3 DNA: TGTGCCAGCAGTCAGGGACTAGCGGGAGTGTGGGAGCAGTACTTC
V gene: TRBV18; D gene: TRBD1; J gene: TRBJ1-3; clone size: NA; CDR3 protein: CASSPGTGSGNTIYF; CDR3 DNA: TGTGCCAGCTCACCAGGGACAGGTTCTGGAAACACCATATATTTT
V gene: TRBV5-1; D gene: NA; J gene: TRBJ2-5; clone size: NA; CDR3 protein: CASSFARGLQETQYF; CDR3 DNA: TGCGCCAGCAGTTTTGCTCGGGGGTTGCAAGAGACCCAGTACTTC
V gene: TRBV5-6; D gene: TRBD2; J gene: TRBJ2-3; clone size: NA; CDR3 protein: CASSFRLADITDTQYF; CDR3 DNA: TGTGCCAGCAGCTTCAGACTAGCGGACATCACAGATACGCAGTATTTT
V gene: TRBV4-1; D gene: NA; J gene: TRBJ2-7; clone size: NA; CDR3 protein: CASSQDRILYEQYF; CDR3 DNA: TGCGCCAGCAGCCAAGACAGGATACTCTACGAGCAGTACTTC
V gene: TRBV4-2; D gene: TRBD1; J gene: TRBJ1-2; clone size: NA; CDR3 protein: CASSQRQGAGGYTF; CDR3 DNA: TGTGCCAGCAGCCAACGACAGGGGGCAGGTGGCTACACCTTC
V gene: TRBV5-1; D gene: NA; J gene: TRBJ2-6; clone size: NA; CDR3 protein: CASSSRAGANVLTF; CDR3 DNA: TGCGCCAGCAGTTCAAGGGCTGGGGCCAACGTCCTGACTTTC
V gene: TRBV2; D gene: TRBD1; J gene: TRBJ1-5; clone size: NA; CDR3 protein: CASRDRGRVQPQHF; CDR3 DNA: TGTGCCAGCAGGGACAGGGGTAGGGTTCAGCCCCAGCATTTT
V gene: TRBV11-3; D gene: NA; J gene: TRBJ2-1; clone size: NA; CDR3 protein: CASSSQDHPHEQFF; CDR3 DNA: TGTGCCAGCAGCTCTCAGGACCATCCCCATGAGCAGTTCTTC
V gene: TRBV29-1; D gene: NA; J gene: TRBJ2-7; clone size: NA; CDR3 protein: CSVEKDSYEQYF; CDR3 DNA: TGCAGCGTTGAAAAGGACAGCTACGAGCAGTACTTC
V gene: TRBV11-3; D gene: TRBD2; J gene: TRBJ2-7; clone size: NA; CDR3 protein: CASSRGGAYEQYF; CDR3 DNA: TGTGCCAGCAGCCGCGGGGGGGCCTACGAGCAGTACTTC
V gene: TRBV25-1; D gene: NA; J gene: TRBJ1-5; clone size: many; CDR3 protein: CASSGRESNQPQHF; CDR3 DNA: TGTGCCAGCAGTGGCCGGGAGTCCAATCAGCCCCAGCATTTT
V gene: TRBV25-1; D gene: NA; J gene: TRBJ1-5; clone size: medium-sized; CDR3 protein: CASSDENQPQHF; CDR3 DNA: TGTGCCAGCAGTGACGAGAATCAGCCCCAGCATTTT
V gene: TRBV19; D gene: NA; J gene: TRBJ2-1; clone size: once; CDR3 protein: CASSISYSYNEQFF; CDR3 DNA: TGTGCCAGTAGTATCTCCTACTCCTACAATGAGCAGTTCTTC
V gene: TRBV30; D gene: NA; J gene: TRBJ2-7; clone size: few; CDR3 protein: CALRRQEVYEQYF; CDR3 DNA: TGTGCCTTGCGCCGACAAGAGGTCTACGAGCAGTACTTC
V gene: TRBV28; D gene: NA; J gene: TRBJ2-7; clone size: few; CDR3 protein: CASSSGSYEQYF; CDR3 DNA: TGTGCCAGCAGTTCAGGCTCCTACGAGCAGTACTTC
V gene: TRBV7-6; D gene: NA; J gene: TRBJ2-5; clone size: NA; CDR3 protein: CASSRPGWGETQYF; CDR3 DNA: TGTGCCAGCAGCCGGCCGGGGTGGGGCGAGACCCAGTACTTC
V gene: TRBV5-1; D gene: NA; J gene: TRBJ2-3; clone size: NA; CDR3 protein: CASSLGLAGGPDTQYF; CDR3 DNA: TGCGCCAGCAGCTTGGGACTGGCAGGAGGCCCAGATACGCAGTATTTT
V gene: TRBV4-2; D gene: TRBD2; J gene: TRBJ2-7; clone size: NA; CDR3 protein: CASSHEASGVSSYEQYF; CDR3 DNA: TGTGCCAGCAGCCATGAAGCAAGCGGGGTAAGCTCCTACGAGCAGTACTTC
V gene: TRBV27; D gene: TRBD2; J gene: TRBJ2-2; clone size: NA; CDR3 protein: CASSITPGLGTTGELFF; CDR3 DNA: TGTGCCAGCAGTATTACTCCGGGACTAGGTACCACCGGGGAGCTGTTTTTT
V gene: TRBV6-5; D gene: TRBD2; J gene: TRBJ2-7; clone size: few; CDR3 protein: CASRFTSGINEQYF; CDR3 DNA: TGTGCCAGCAGATTCACTAGCGGGATCAACGAGCAGTACTTC
V gene: TRBV5-4; D gene: NA; J gene: TRBJ2-3; clone size: NA; CDR3 protein: CASSLLSDPDTQYF; CDR3 DNA: TGTGCCAGCAGCTTGCTGAGCGACCCAGATACGCAGTATTTT
V gene: TRBV5-1; D gene: NA; J gene: TRBJ1-1; clone size: NA; CDR3 protein: CASSGAMVGNTEAFF; CDR3 DNA: TGCGCCAGCAGCGGAGCCATGGTCGGGAACACTGAAGCTTTCTTT
V gene: TRBV2; D gene: TRBD1; J gene: TRBJ1-4; clone size: NA; CDR3 protein: CATRTGEVEKLFF; CDR3 DNA: TGTGCCACCAGGACAGGAGAAGTTGAAAAACTGTTTTTT
V gene: TRBV27; D gene: TRBD1; J gene: TRBJ2-7; clone size: NA; CDR3 protein: CASRLTGEHEQYF; CDR3 DNA: TGTGCCAGCCGACTGACAGGGGAACACGAGCAGTACTTC